A selection of T cell receptor beta chains follows, all from one sample in a study of T cell responses to AZD1222 COVID-19 vaccine. Assay used: immunoSEQ multiplex PCR; TCRdb lists only in-frame clones, some missing. The data show approximately 90,000 clones, roughly 90% seen once. The sequencing here drew on peripheral blood, taken on day 0 of AZD1222 vaccination. These receptors were obtained from an adult in good health. Both conserved end residues are part of each CDR3. The D gene is left open where the match is weak. For some rows the clone size is stated as once, few or many, or as a class when expanded; others skip it.

14	.	TRBV2	TRBJ2-2	few	TGTGCCAGCCTGGACGGGGCGAACACCGGGGAGCTGTTTTTT	CASLDGANTGELFF
14	.	TRBV6-4	TRBJ2-1	.	TGTGCCAGCAGCCAGACGGGTCCAGCCCGCGAGCAGTTCTTC	CASSQTGPAREQFF
12	.	TRBV2	TRBJ1-2	.	TGTGCCAGCAGTGGGGGGCCGAGTGGCTACACCTTC	CASSGGPSGYTF
13	.	TRBV19	TRBJ1-1	.	TGTGCCAGTATGGTGGGTTTAAAGACTGAAGCTTTCTTT	CASMVGLKTEAFF
17	.	TRBV11-2	TRBJ1-4	.	TGTGCCAGCAGCCCCAGCTCAATGGCAGGGTCGGACGAAAAACTGTTTTTT	CASSPSSMAGSDEKLFF
16	.	TRBV27	TRBJ1-2	few	TGTGCCAGCAGGGCCATAGACAGGCCCCATAATGAGGGCTACACCTTC	CASRAIDRPHNEGYTF
18	.	TRBV7-2	TRBJ1-6	.	TGTGCCAGCAGCTTATCCTACGTTGCGACAGAAGTGGGTTCACCCCTCCACTTT	CASSLSYVATEVGSPLHF
15	.	TRBV6-5	TRBJ2-7	.	TGTGCCAGCAGTCCCGATGGGGGGGGGCACTACGAGCAGTACTTC	CASSPDGGGHYEQYF
13	TRBD2	TRBV2	TRBJ2-7	few	TGTGCCAGCAATCCCGGGGGGGCCCACGAGCAGTACTTC	CASNPGGAHEQYF
13	.	TRBV6-5	TRBJ1-2	.	TGTGCCAGCAGTTTAGGAGGGGCCTATGGCTACACCTTC	CASSLGGAYGYTF
15	TRBD1	TRBV18	TRBJ1-1	.	TGTGCCAGCTCCCCTGGACAGGGGATGAACACTGAAGCTTTCTTT	CASSPGQGMNTEAFF
13	TRBD1	TRBV29-1	TRBJ2-5	.	TGCAGCGTTGACGACAGGGTCCTAGAGACCCAGTACTTC	CSVDDRVLETQYF
13	.	TRBV7-2	TRBJ1-2	once	TGTGCCAGCAGCCCCCGACGGGACTATGGCTACACCTTC	CASSPRRDYGYTF
17	.	TRBV7-2	TRBJ1-3	.	TGTGCCAGCACCCCGATTCCACTCGGTCCGGGAGGAAACACCATATATTTT	CASTPIPLGPGGNTIYF
14	.	TRBV6-5	TRBJ1-1	.	TGTGCCAGCAGTATACAGGGTCTCGGCACTGAAGCTTTCTTT	CASSIQGLGTEAFF
14	.	TRBV19	TRBJ2-1	.	TGTGCCAGTAGCCCCGCGGGGTTCAACAATGAGCAGTTCTTC	CASSPAGFNNEQFF
14	TRBD1	TRBV10-1	TRBJ1-5	.	TGCGCCAGCAGTGAGGGAGACAGGGATCAGCCCCAGCATTTT	CASSEGDRDQPQHF
16	TRBD2	TRBV11-2	TRBJ2-7	.	TGTGCCAGCAGCCGAAGCGGGGGGGAAGTATCCTACGAGCAGTACTTC	CASSRSGGEVSYEQYF
14	.	TRBV27	TRBJ2-1	.	TGTGCCAGCAGTTTATGGCCCAATTCGGGTGAGCAGTTCTTC	CASSLWPNSGEQFF
11	.	TRBV5-6	TRBJ1-1	.	TGTGCCAGCAGGTCCCACACTGAAGCTTTCTTT	CASRSHTEAFF
15	TRBD1	TRBV27	TRBJ2-1	.	TGTGCCAGCAGTTTATCGGGACAGGGGCTCAATGAGCAGTTCTTC	CASSLSGQGLNEQFF
14	TRBD1	TRBV29-1	TRBJ1-2	.	TGCAGCGTTGAAAACCAGGACAGGGGAGCCTCCCCCAACTTC	CSVENQDRGASPNF
12	.	TRBV2	TRBJ1-5	.	TGTGCCAGCGATTTAGGGGGGCAGCCCCAGCATTTT	CASDLGGQPQHF
14	TRBD1	TRBV5-8	TRBJ1-5	.	TGTGCCAGCAGCGGGGGGACAGACAATCAGCCCCAGCATTTT	CASSGGTDNQPQHF
15	.	TRBV6-5	TRBJ2-1	.	TGTGCCAGTTTAAAAAGGGGTCGGGTAATCGATGAGCAGTTCTTC	CASLKRGRVIDEQFF
16	.	TRBV30	TRBJ2-1	.	TGTGCCTGGAGCTCGGACTATCTGAGCTCCTACAATGAGCAGTTCTTC	CAWSSDYLSSYNEQFF
15	.	TRBV27	TRBJ1-6	.	TGTGCCAGCAGTTCCCAGCAGGTGACAAATTCACCCCTCCACTTT	CASSSQQVTNSPLHF
14	.	TRBV27	TRBJ1-6	.	TGTGCCAGCAGTCTGCGACAGGCAAATTCACCCCTCCACTTT	CASSLRQANSPLHF
15	.	TRBV18	TRBJ1-5	.	TGTGCCAGCTCACCTAGGCAGGGGAACAATCAGCCCCAGCATTTT	CASSPRQGNNQPQHF
12	.	TRBV27	TRBJ1-2	.	TGTGCCAGCAGTTTACAGGGTTATGGCTACACCTTC	CASSLQGYGYTF
15	.	TRBV5-1	TRBJ2-5	.	TGCGCCAGCAGCTTAGGACAGACAGATCAAGAGACCCAGTACTTC	CASSLGQTDQETQYF
14	.	TRBV27	TRBJ2-7	.	TGTGCCAGCAGTTCTTCAGGGCAGCACCACGAGCAGTACTTC	CASSSSGQHHEQYF
16	TRBD2	TRBV29-1	TRBJ2-7	.	TGCAGCGTTGAAGATAGGGGGCTAGCGGGGGCCTACGAGCAGTACTTC	CSVEDRGLAGAYEQYF
14	TRBD1	TRBV6-5	TRBJ1-6	.	TGTGCCAGCAGCCGACAGGGCTATAATTCACCCCTCCACTTT	CASSRQGYNSPLHF
15	TRBD1	TRBV18	TRBJ2-2	.	TGTGCCAGCTCACCAAGGACAGGGTTGGCCGGGGAGCTGTTTTTT	CASSPRTGLAGELFF
16	.	TRBV11-2	TRBJ1-1	.	TGTGCCAGCAGCACACGAGGGAGGAAGACGAACACTGAAGCTTTCTTT	CASSTRGRKTNTEAFF
13	TRBD1	TRBV19	TRBJ1-6	.	TGTGCCAGTAAGGCAGGGGGAGGGTCACCCCTCCACTTT	CASKAGGGSPLHF
15	.	TRBV3-1/TRBV3-2	TRBJ2-1	once	TGTGCCAGCAGCCCCACCTCCTCCGGGTACAATGAGCAGTTCTTC	CASSPTSSGYNEQFF
14	TRBD1	TRBV14	TRBJ2-4	.	TGTGCCAGCAGCCGGGGACAGCCCGGGAACATTCAGTACTTC	CASSRGQPGNIQYF
11	.	TRBV18	TRBJ2-7	.	TGTGCCAGCTCTCTCAGCTACGAGCAGTACTTC	CASSLSYEQYF
16	.	TRBV11-2	TRBJ1-6	.	TGTGCCAGCAGCTTAACCCGTTCAGGGTCGGAGTCACCCCTCCACTTT	CASSLTRSGSESPLHF
14	.	TRBV5-1	TRBJ2-7	few	TGCGCCAGCAGCTTGGGAGGGGAAGTGGACGAGCAGTACTTC	CASSLGGEVDEQYF
16	.	TRBV7-8	TRBJ1-4	.	TGTGCCAGCAGCTTAGATCCGCGGGGGATGAATGAAAAACTGTTTTTT	CASSLDPRGMNEKLFF
15	.	TRBV11-2	TRBJ1-4	.	TGTGCCAGCAGCGCACAGCCGGGATCCTATGAAAAACTGTTTTTT	CASSAQPGSYEKLFF
17	TRBD1	TRBV9	TRBJ2-3	.	TGTGCCAGCAGCCTACAGAGGGAGACAGGGGCTCCGGATACGCAGTATTTT	CASSLQRETGAPDTQYF
14	.	TRBV9	TRBJ1-1	.	TGTGCCAGCAGCGGAACTAACCCAAACGCTGAAGCTTTCTTT	CASSGTNPNAEAFF
15	TRBD1	TRBV9	TRBJ1-6	.	TGTGCCAGCAGCTCAGGGACAGGGGAGTATTCACCCCTCCACTTT	CASSSGTGEYSPLHF
16	.	TRBV29-1	TRBJ2-1	.	TGCAGCGTTGAAGCCCCTACGGGACATACCCACAATGAGCAGTTCTTC	CSVEAPTGHTHNEQFF
13	.	TRBV7-9	TRBJ1-1	.	TGTGCCAGCAGCTTAGATCCGAACACTGAAGCTTTCTTT	CASSLDPNTEAFF
12	.	TRBV6-5	TRBJ1-2	.	TGTGCCAGCACCAGGGACGGTTATGGCTACACCTTC	CASTRDGYGYTF
15	.	TRBV5-1	TRBJ2-5	.	TGCGCCAGCAGCCCAACGGGACACGTCCAAGAGACCCAGTACTTC	CASSPTGHVQETQYF
14	TRBD1	TRBV29-1	TRBJ2-7	.	TGCAGCGTTGCGCATCCCCGGGACAGCTACGAGCAGTACTTC	CSVAHPRDSYEQYF
15	TRBD2	TRBV5-1	TRBJ2-5	.	TGCGCCAGCAGGGGGGGGACGGGTGACCAAGAGACCCAGTACTTC	CASRGGTGDQETQYF
15	.	TRBV4-1	TRBJ1-6	.	TGCGCCAGCAGCCAAGAATGGCAGGGGAACTCACCCCTCCACTTT	CASSQEWQGNSPLHF